The entry below describes one TCR beta chain. It was healthy bone marrow donors who served as donors. This sample stems from a study of cytomegalovirus exposure and HLA in healthy donors. Study-level information: Within an early data release were about 85 million unique TCRs drawn from HLA-typed donors.

Losses at the gene ends were 4 bases for V and 9 bases for J; bases not matched to a gene: 8. Germline assignment: CDR1 SGHTA and CDR2 FQGNSA. The CDR3 has 13 amino acids. Researchers ran the PCR with 60 Vbeta and 13 Jbeta primers. Clones were sequenced by immunoSEQ multiplex PCR, and TCRdb holds only the in-frame ones, with some missing. The sample consists of under 200,000 clones, around three quarters of them appearing once. Sequencing was done on a sample of PBMCs. The chain links TRBV7-2 to TRBJ1-2; TRBD1 agrees at 7 bases. The receptor's source is a woman in her fifties or sixties in good health and CMV-seronegative. This chain's CDR3 is CASSSRQGRSYTF. In DNA form, the CDR3 reads TGTGCCAGCAGCTCGAGACAGGGTCGGAGCTACACCTTC.